Below are 3 T cell receptor beta chains sequenced from a single sample in a study of OX40 agonist ivuxolimab in advanced cancers. The library was prepared using the immunoSEQ multiplex PCR assay. This is the immuneACCESS table as TCRdb keeps it, with only in-frame sequences that have V and J called. A part of the clones is gone; compared with another copy, unresolved V genes explain less than half, and the rest is unexplained. Recorded for this sample are 50,000 to 65,000 clones; roughly 90% of them occurred a single time. The ten largest clonotypes hold about 2.7% of the sample. The sequenced sample was CD4+ or CD8+ T cells sorted from blood, obtained in a trial of the OX40 agonist ivuxolimab. Every receptor here comes from an adult with an advanced solid tumor such as melanoma, head and neck, liver or kidney cancer.

This clone showed up just once. Germline and junction disagree at one end, which may indicate a read error. The rearrangement links TRBV30 to TRBJ2-1, with a tentative D call TRBD2 (6 bases). Germline CDR1 is GTSNPN and CDR2 is SVGIG (reference sequence). The CDR3 is made up of 12 amino acids. As DNA, the CDR3 is TGTGCCTGGAGTGTACAATCGGGAGCCCTCCTCTTC. Amino acid sequence: CAWSVQSGALLF. The full variable domain, with the rest looked up from reference TRBV30 and TRBJ2-1, is SQTIHQWPATLVQPVGSPLSLECTVEGTSNPNLYWYRQAAGRGLQLLFYSVGIGQISSEVPQNLSASRPQDRQFILSSKKLLLSDSGFYLCAWSVQSGALLFGPGTRLTVL.

This clone was seen only once. The chain combines TRBV6-1 with TRBJ2-7, with 8 bases that match TRBD2. V lost 6 bases to trimming and J lost 9 bases; unmatched junction nucleotides: 13. CDR1 and CDR2 (germline): MNHNS, SASEGT. The CDR3 is 14 residues long. The CDR3 loop is CASRTPGGRRSQYF. The CDR3 DNA reads TGTGCCAGCAGGACCCCCGGCGGGAGGAGATCGCAGTACTTC.

The V gene is TRBV9, the J gene TRBJ2-2; 7 nucleotides match TRBD2. Germline V gene data show CDR1 as SGDLS and CDR2 as YYNGEE. This CDR3 contains 15 residues. Germline trimming cut 2 bases from V and 7 bases from J; bases unmatched to any gene: 8. CDR3 protein: CASSVSGMLDGELFF. CDR3 bases: TGTGCCAGCAGCGTGAGCGGGATGTTAGACGGGGAGCTGTTTTTT.